Presented here are 6 T cell receptor beta chains from one specimen sequenced in a study of T cell responses to AZD1222 COVID-19 vaccine. Using immunoSEQ multiplex PCR, the repertoire was profiled, and TCRdb retains in-frame clones only, with some absent. This table holds fewer than 90,000 clones, roughly 84% found once. Source: peripheral blood, taken 28 days after the second AZD1222 dose. These TCRs come from an adult who received the AZD1222 COVID-19 vaccine.

This chain connects TRBV15 to TRBJ2-3; D is possibly TRBD1 (6 bases). This CDR3 is 13 amino acids long. CDR1 and CDR2 (germline): LNHNV, YYDKDF (reference sequence). V was trimmed by 9 bases and J by 6 bases, leaving 16 bases between them. CDR3 sequence reads: CATARGRPDTQYF. For the CDR3, the DNA is TGTGCCACTGCCAGGGGCCGGCCGGATACGCAGTATTTT.

The rearrangement joins TRBV7-9 to TRBJ1-1, with D tentatively TRBD1 (5 bases). The germline CDR1 and CDR2 sequences are SEHNR and FQNEAQ (reference sequence). V was pared by 2 bases and J by 6 bases, with 22 bases between. This CDR3 has 17 amino acids. CDR3 loop: CASSLRARIAGGAEAFF. Here the CDR3 DNA reads TGTGCCAGCAGCTTAAGGGCCAGAATAGCCGGGGGGGCTGAAGCTTTCTTT.

The rearrangement links TRBV6-5 to TRBJ1-5, with unresolved D. Germline CDR1 reads MNHEY; CDR2 reads SVGAGI. This CDR3 contains 14 residues. Between the trimmed V and J ends, which lost 4 bases and 1 base, there was a span of 8 bases. The CDR3 sequence is CASSFDISNQPQHF. CDR3 coding DNA: TGTGCCAGCAGTTTCGATATAAGCAATCAGCCCCAGCATTTT.

This clone showed up just a few times. CDR3 DNA: TGTGCCAGTAGTAGGTCGGCTCTGGGAGACTACGAGCAGTACTTC. Translated, it gives CASSRSALGDYEQYF. The chain carries TRBV19 and TRBJ2-7, with a tentative D call TRBD2 (5 bases). The CDR3 extends over 15 amino acids. V gave up 4 bases and J gave up 3 bases, with 16 bases separating them. The germline V gene encodes CDR1 LNHDA and CDR2 SQIVND (reference sequence).

This chain uses TRBV10-2 with TRBJ2-1; 9 nucleotides align to TRBD2. This CDR3 is 16 amino acids long. CDR1 and CDR2 from the germline V gene are WSHSY and SAAADI. Trimming at V came to 7 bases and at J to 0 bases, leaving 7 bases not matched to a gene. The CDR3: CASTKAGGHSYNEQFF. CDR3 DNA sequence: TGCGCCAGCACCAAAGCGGGAGGCCACTCCTACAATGAGCAGTTCTTC.

The V gene is TRBV6-5, the J gene TRBJ2-3, with TRBD2 matching 11 bases. The CDR3 has 16 residues. The junction had 5 bases not matched to a gene; V was cut back by 2 bases and J by 4 bases. Germline loops: CDR1 MNHEY, CDR2 SVGAGI. The CDR3 region is CASSYGTSGSSDTQYF. CDR3 in DNA: TGTGCCAGCAGTTACGGTACTAGCGGGAGCTCAGATACGCAGTATTTT.